The 14 T cell receptor beta chains below come from one sample, sequenced in a study of shared clonotypes between healthy human individuals. Clones were read by immunoSEQ multiplex PCR, and TCRdb kept only the in-frame ones, dropping some. The table lists fewer than 2.5 million clones, 80% to 95% of them singletons. Sequencing was carried out using naive CD4+ T cells from PBMCs. The subset is: CD45RA+ positively selected. The origin of the receptors is a man aged 18-30 years in good health. Some clones in this sample may be carry-over from other donors' samples.

The chain joins TRBV5-4 to TRBJ2-3; D remains unclear. The length of the CDR3 is 13 residues. V was pared by 2 bases and J by 4 bases, with 8 bases between. Germline CDR1 SGHNT, CDR2 YYREEE (reference sequence). The DNA for the CDR3 is TGTGCCAGCAGCTTCCCCGGACCAGATACGCAGTATTTT. Residues: CASSFPGPDTQYF.

The CDR3 region has the DNA TGTGCCAGCAGCTGGGGAGACAATGAGCAGTTCTTC. Translating gives CASSWGDNEQFF. The chain couples TRBV13 to TRBJ2-1; a weak D match, TRBD2 (5 bases). This CDR3 has 12 amino acids. V dropped 4 bases and J dropped 5 bases, with 6 bases sitting between them. Germline CDR1 and CDR2: PRHDT and FYEKMQ (reference sequence).

V is TRBV9 and J is TRBJ2-6; 8 nucleotides line up with TRBD1. From germline, CDR1 is SGDLS and CDR2 YYNGEE. The ends lost 0 bases at V and 13 bases at J; junction bases unmatched: 12. The CDR3 runs 16 residues. The CDR3 DNA follows: TGTGCCAGCAGCGTAGGAAGGGCAGGGGGCTCGGGTGTCCTGACTTTC. Its protein product is CASSVGRAGGSGVLTF.

This rearrangement joins TRBV14 to TRBJ2-1; 7 nucleotides match TRBD1. Germline CDR1 is SGHDN and CDR2 is FVKESK. Trimming removed 4 bases from V and 4 bases from J; junction bases left unmatched: 7. The CDR3 sequence is 15 residues long. DNA of the CDR3: TGTGCCAGCAGCCCCAACCCGGACAGGTACAATGAGCAGTTCTTC. Residues: CASSPNPDRYNEQFF.

The chain links TRBV5-4 to TRBJ2-2; 10 bases align to TRBD2. The trim removed 2 bases at V and 1 base at J, leaving 5 bases unmatched. CDR3 length: 17 amino acids. Germline V gene sequence: CDR1 SGHNT, CDR2 YYREEE (reference sequence). The DNA for the CDR3 is TGTGCCAGCAGCTTTATGTCTAGCGGGAGGAACACCGGGGAGCTGTTTTTT. Amino acids: CASSFMSSGRNTGELFF.

The J gene is TRBJ2-3, the V gene TRBV18; TRBD1 matches 8 bases. CDR3 size: 16 residues. Trimming took 5 bases from V and 0 from J; bases not matched to a gene: 7. The germline V gene encodes CDR1 KGHSH and CDR2 LQKENI. As DNA, the CDR3 is TGTGCCAGCTCAGTTCAGGGGGCTCGGAGCACAGATACGCAGTATTTT. As protein: CASSVQGARSTDTQYF.

The rearrangement uses TRBV7-2 and TRBJ1-3; no clear D. The CDR3 length is 15 residues. The germline V and J ends were trimmed by 3 bases and 7 bases, with 16 bases remaining between them. Germline V gene data show CDR1 as SGHTA and CDR2 as FQGNSA. Written as DNA, the CDR3 is TGTGCCAGCAGCTTGGAAGGGTCCCGCGGGAACACCATATATTTT. Translated, it gives CASSLEGSRGNTIYF.

V usage is TRBV18 and J usage is TRBJ1-1; D is uncertain. Trimming left V 4 bases short and J 2 bases short, with 11 bases between. The CDR3 runs 14 residues. The germline gives CDR1 KGHSH, CDR2 LQKENI. The CDR3 DNA is TGTGCCAGCTCACAGGCTTCCCTTAACACTGAAGCTTTCTTT. Its translation: CASSQASLNTEAFF. The whole variable domain, remainder taken from reference TRBV18 and TRBJ1-1, is NAGVMQNPRHLVRRRGQEARLRCSPMKGHSHVYWYRQLPEEGLKFMVYLQKENIIDESGMPKERFSAEFPKEGPSILRIQQVVRGDSAAYFCASSQASLNTEAFFGQGTRLTVV.

This rearrangement joins TRBV28 to TRBJ2-3; D is unresolved. The germline V gene has CDR1 MDHEN and CDR2 SYDVKM. The V end was cut by 2 bases, the J end by 2 bases, with 5 bases between. This CDR3 region has 13 residues. The CDR3 bases are TGTGCCAGCAGTTTAGACAACACAGATACGCAGTATTTT. As protein: CASSLDNTDTQYF.

The V gene is TRBV15, the J gene TRBJ2-5; 7 nucleotides agree with TRBD2. V lost 9 bases to trimming and J lost 5 bases; unmatched junction nucleotides: 6. The germline V gene has CDR1 LNHNV and CDR2 YYDKDF (reference sequence). CDR3 length equals 12 residues. This chain's CDR3 is CATTGGGETQYF. The CDR3 bases are TGTGCCACAACGGGGGGAGGCGAGACCCAGTACTTC.

There are a few counts of this clone. Other DNA sequences within the sample encode an identical CDR3. V gene TRBV27 combines with J gene TRBJ1-1; no clear D. This CDR3 has 13 amino acids. V was shortened by 4 bases and J by 5 bases, with 11 bases between the two germline ends. The germline CDR1 and CDR2 sequences are MNHEY and SMNVEV (reference sequence). The CDR3 nucleotides are TGTGCCAGCAGTTCGAGGGCGGGGACTGAAGCTTTCTTT. The encoded protein is CASSSRAGTEAFF.

V is TRBV7-9 and J is TRBJ1-2; a possible D gene is TRBD1 (5 bases). This CDR3 has 15 residues. Germline V gene sequence: CDR1 SEHNR, CDR2 FQNEAQ (reference sequence). Trimming left V 5 bases short and J 0 bases short, with 13 bases between. The CDR3 bases are TGTGCCAGCAGCCCAGGCAGGGCAACTAACTATGGCTACACCTTC. As protein: CASSPGRATNYGYTF.

The chain uses TRBV11-2 and TRBJ2-5, with 7 bases matching TRBD1. V was pared by 4 bases and J by 4 bases, with 9 bases of the junction left unmatched. The CDR3 is made up of 15 amino acids. Looked up from germline, CDR1 is SGHAT and CDR2 is FQNNGV. DNA for the CDR3: TGTGCCAGCAGCTACAACAGGGGACAAGGAGAGACCCAGTACTTC. This sequence encodes CASSYNRGQGETQYF.

This chain joins TRBV23-1 and TRBJ2-1; TRBD1 is a possible D gene (6 bases). TRBV23-1 is labeled an ORF, and its function is uncertain. Trimming stripped 2 bases from V and 8 bases from J, with 19 bases between. There are 16 residues in the CDR3. The CDR3 DNA reads as TGCGCCAGCAGTCAAGGGGGCAGGGGATACTTCGATGAGCAGTTCTTC. It specifies CASSQGGRGYFDEQFF.